The source of this T cell receptor (beta chain) is a study of T cell repertoires in cytomegalovirus infection (dated by TCRdb to between 2019 and 2020). In the study overall: Peptide stimulations targeted recently identified HLA-C-restricted CMV epitopes, whose presentation resists viral immunomodulation, together with well-studied HLA-B-restricted epitopes. The HLA type of each donor mattered for the analysis, because public TCR beta signatures pointed to carriage of CMV infection along with the matching HLA type.

Overall study outcomes, separate from this receptor: The ex vivo response was dominated by HLA-C-restricted CMV-specific TCR beta clonotypes, which also provided the single most frequent clonotype in two of eight donors. In both this cohort and an independent roughly 400-donor cohort, the cumulative frequency of public TCR beta family members distinguished carriers of CMV infection plus the relevant HLA type.

Concerning this clonotype itself: This clone's antigen is unknown. One base away there is no much larger clone; base qualities are not given.

The listed sequencing device is Illumina HiSeq 1500. Using fastp trimming at Q25 and MiXCR clonotype assembly, TCRdb reanalyzed the public sequencing data and kept in-frame beta chains. Rows with a matching CDR3 protein are joined into one entry that keeps the most common DNA and genes. For this sample the table gives around 100,000 distinct CDR3 sequences, of which under 45% were detected only once. The ten largest account for roughly 70% of the sample. The meaning of the sample's treatment or condition label: in vitro stimulation with specific CMV peptide epitopes to enrich CMV-specific T cells. There are 14 amino acids in the CDR3, from cysteine to phenylalanine inclusive. Only the CDR3 portion is preserved as DNA: 42 bases, with reading frame beginning at the first base. As encoded in the germline V gene, CDR1 is SQVTM while CDR2 is ANQGSEA. V and J are truncated by 4 bases and 1 base respectively, leaving an intervening sequence of 13 bases.

The sample consisted of CD8+ T cells from cultured PBMCs, taken from culture after CMV antigen stimulation. Recombination connected TRBV29-1 to TRBJ1-1; a tentative D match to TRBD1 spans 6 bases. The sequence was obtained from a human donor in good health (CMV status not recorded). Some clones in this sample may be carry-over from other donors' samples. The sequence in DNA is TGCAGCGTTGGGAGGCAGGGGACGAACACTGAAGCTTTCTTT. The translation is CSVGRQGTNTEAFF.